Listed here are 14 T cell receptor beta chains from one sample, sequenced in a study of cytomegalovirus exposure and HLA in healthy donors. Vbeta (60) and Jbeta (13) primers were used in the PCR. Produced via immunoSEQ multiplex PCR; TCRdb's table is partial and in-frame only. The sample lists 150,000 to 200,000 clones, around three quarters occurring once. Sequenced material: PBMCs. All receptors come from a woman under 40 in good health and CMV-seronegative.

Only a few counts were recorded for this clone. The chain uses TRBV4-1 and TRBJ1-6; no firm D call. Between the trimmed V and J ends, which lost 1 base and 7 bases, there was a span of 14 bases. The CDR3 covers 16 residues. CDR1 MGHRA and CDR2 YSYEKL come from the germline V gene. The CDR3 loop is CASSQALILANSPLHF. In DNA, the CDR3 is TGCGCCAGCAGCCAAGCCCTGATTCTCGCGAATTCACCCCTCCACTTT.

CDR3 sequence (DNA): TGTGCCTGGAGTGGAGACACTGAAGCTTTCTTT. Its translation is CAWSGDTEAFF. The V call is TRBV30, the J call TRBJ1-1; no firm D call. CDR3 length: 11 residues. From germline, CDR1 is GTSNPN and CDR2 SVGIG (reference sequence). Trimming removed 1 base at V and 3 bases at J, with 3 bases between.

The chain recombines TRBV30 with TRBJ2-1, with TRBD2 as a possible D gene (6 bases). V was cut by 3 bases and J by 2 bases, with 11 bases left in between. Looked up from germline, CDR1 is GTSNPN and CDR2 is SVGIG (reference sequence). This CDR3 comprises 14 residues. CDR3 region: CAWSLGGTYNEQFF. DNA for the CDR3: TGTGCCTGGAGCCTTGGGGGGACCTACAATGAGCAGTTCTTC.

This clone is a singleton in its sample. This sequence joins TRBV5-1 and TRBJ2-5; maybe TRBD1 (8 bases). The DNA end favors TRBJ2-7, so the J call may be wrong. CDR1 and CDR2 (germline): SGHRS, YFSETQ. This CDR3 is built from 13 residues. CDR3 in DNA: TGCGCCAGCAGCAAACAGGGGGGGTACGAGCAGTACTTC. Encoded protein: CASSKQGGYEQYF.

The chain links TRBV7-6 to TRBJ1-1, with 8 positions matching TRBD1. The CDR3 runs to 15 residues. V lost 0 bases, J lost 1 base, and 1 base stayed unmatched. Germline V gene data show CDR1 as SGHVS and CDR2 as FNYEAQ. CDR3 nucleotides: TGTGCCAGCAGCTTAGCGGGGACAGGGAACACTGAAGCTTTCTTT. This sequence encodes CASSLAGTGNTEAFF. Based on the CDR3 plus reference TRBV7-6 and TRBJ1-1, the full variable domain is GAGVSQSPRYKVTKRGQDVALRCDPISGHVSLYWYRQALGQGPEFLTYFNYEAQQDKSGLPNDRFSAERPEGSISTLTIQRTEQRDSAMYRCASSLAGTGNTEAFFGQGTRLTVV.

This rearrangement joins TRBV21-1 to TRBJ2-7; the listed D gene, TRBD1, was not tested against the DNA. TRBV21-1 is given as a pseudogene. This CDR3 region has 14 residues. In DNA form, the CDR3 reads TGTGCCAGCAAGGGGACAGTCCAAACGGGAGAGCAGTACTTC. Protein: CASKGTVQTGEQYF.

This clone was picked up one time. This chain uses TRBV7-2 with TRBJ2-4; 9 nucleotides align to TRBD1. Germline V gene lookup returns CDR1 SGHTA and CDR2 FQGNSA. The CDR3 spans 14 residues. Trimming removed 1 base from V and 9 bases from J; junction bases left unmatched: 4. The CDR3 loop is CASSLGGQGAIQYF. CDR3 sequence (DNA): TGTGCCAGCAGCTTAGGGGGACAGGGTGCCATTCAGTACTTC. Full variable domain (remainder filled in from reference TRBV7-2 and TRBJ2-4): GAGVSQSPSNKVTEKGKDVELRCDPISGHTALYWYRQSLGQGLEFLIYFQGNSAPDKSGLPSDRFSAERTGGSVSTLTIQRTQQEDSAVYLCASSLGGQGAIQYFGAGTRLSVL.

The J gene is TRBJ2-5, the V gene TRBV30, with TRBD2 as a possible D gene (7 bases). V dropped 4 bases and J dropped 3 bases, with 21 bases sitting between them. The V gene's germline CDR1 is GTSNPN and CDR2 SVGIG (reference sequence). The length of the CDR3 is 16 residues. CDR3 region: CAWNIGGPGLEETQYF. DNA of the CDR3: TGTGCCTGGAATATCGGGGGGCCGGGTTTGGAAGAGACCCAGTACTTC.

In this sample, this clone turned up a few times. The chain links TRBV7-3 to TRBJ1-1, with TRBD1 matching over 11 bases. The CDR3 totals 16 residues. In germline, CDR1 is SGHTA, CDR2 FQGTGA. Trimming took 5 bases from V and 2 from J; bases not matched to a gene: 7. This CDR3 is CASSQRTGGFNTEAFF. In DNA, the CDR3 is TGTGCCAGCAGCCAACGGACAGGGGGCTTCAACACTGAAGCTTTCTTT.

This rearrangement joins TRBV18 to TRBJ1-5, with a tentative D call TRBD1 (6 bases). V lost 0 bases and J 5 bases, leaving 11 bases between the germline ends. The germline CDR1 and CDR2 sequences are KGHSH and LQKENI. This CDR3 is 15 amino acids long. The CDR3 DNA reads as TGTGCCAGCTCACCACCCGGGGCAGGGGATCAGCCCCAGCATTTT. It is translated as CASSPPGAGDQPQHF. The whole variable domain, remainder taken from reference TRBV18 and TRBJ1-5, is NAGVMQNPRHLVRRRGQEARLRCSPMKGHSHVYWYRQLPEEGLKFMVYLQKENIIDESGMPKERFSAEFPKEGPSILRIQQVVRGDSAAYFCASSPPGAGDQPQHFGDGTRLSIL.

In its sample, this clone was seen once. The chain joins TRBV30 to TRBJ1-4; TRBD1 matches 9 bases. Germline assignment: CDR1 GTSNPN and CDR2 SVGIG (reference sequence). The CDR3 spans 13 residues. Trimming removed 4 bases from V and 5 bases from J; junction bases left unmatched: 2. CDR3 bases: TGTGCCTGGAAAGGACAGGGGAATGAAAAACTGTTTTTT. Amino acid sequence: CAWKGQGNEKLFF.

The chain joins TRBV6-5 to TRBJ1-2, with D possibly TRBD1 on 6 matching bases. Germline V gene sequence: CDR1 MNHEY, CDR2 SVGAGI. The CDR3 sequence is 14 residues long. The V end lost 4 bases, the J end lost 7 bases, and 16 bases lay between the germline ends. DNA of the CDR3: TGTGCCAGCAGTTCGGGTGGGGGGGCAGCTGGCTACACCTTC. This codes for CASSSGGGAAGYTF.

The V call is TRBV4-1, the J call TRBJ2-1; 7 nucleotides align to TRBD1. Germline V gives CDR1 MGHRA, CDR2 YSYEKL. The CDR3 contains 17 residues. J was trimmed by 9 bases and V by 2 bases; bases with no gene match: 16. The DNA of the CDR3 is TGCGCCAGCAGCCAACCGATGAGACAGGGCCTTAAGGGTGAGCAGTTCTTC. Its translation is CASSQPMRQGLKGEQFF.

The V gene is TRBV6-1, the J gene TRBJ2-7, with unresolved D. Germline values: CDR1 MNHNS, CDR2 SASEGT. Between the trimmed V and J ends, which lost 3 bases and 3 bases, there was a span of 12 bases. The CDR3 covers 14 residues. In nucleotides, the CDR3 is TGTGCCAGCAGTGATCAGGTCTACATCTACGAGCAGTACTTC. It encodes CASSDQVYIYEQYF.